This TCR beta chain was recovered during a study of T cells in Graves' hyperthyroidism and ophthalmopathy. Participants, patients aged 18 to 65, had newly diagnosed hyperthyroidism with a duration under 2 months. Diagnoses used clinical symptoms, serum thyroxine and TRAb, thyroid ultrasound and orbital computed tomography. The sample, blood from the first hyperthyroidism diagnosis, precedes any ophthalmopathy symptoms. Study-level results: Ophthalmopathy stood apart from stable hyperthyroidism in a 13 V-J model.

The TCR beta CDR3 regions underwent amplification using RNA transcripts as the source. First-round RT-PCR with HTBI primers amplified the TCR CDR3 region. From the multiplex PCR reads, TCRdb called clonotypes with MiXCR, one entry per CDR3 protein. The sample lists about 160,000 distinct CDR3 sequences; 9.4% were seen once. This clonotype has ten or more counts. The antigen remains undetermined. The CDR3 contains 16 residues. The V gene lost 4 bases and the J gene lost 6 bases, with 21 bases spanning the gap. The germline CDR1 and CDR2 sequences are LGHNA and YNFKEQ. The gene calls are TRBV4-2 and TRBJ1-1; tentative D call: TRBD1 (6 bases). Input material: blood. This sequence was found in a woman between 18 and 29 years old with Graves' hyperthyroidism that later progressed to Graves' ophthalmopathy. This CDR3 reads CASSPTGGRGFSEAFF. Written as DNA, the CDR3 is TGTGCCAGCAGCCCAACGGGTGGCAGGGGATTCTCTGAAGCTTTCTTT.